The present TCR beta chain was sequenced within a study of early T cells in non-severe SARS-CoV-2 infection. Across the study: The authors sequenced bulk RNA from unsorted whole blood, leaving chains unpaired.

Findings and limits, study-wide: Matching results from VDJdb favored anti-spike CD8 responses, leaving private and CD4 specificities undetected.

CDR3 size: 12 residues. Looked up from germline, CDR1 is WNHNN and CDR2 is SYGVQD (reference sequence). Trimming took off 4 bases at V and 0 bases at J, with 3 bases between the two ends. On this clonotype: Its antigen is not known.

The TCR library protocol attached unique molecular identifiers to the individual cDNA molecules. TCRdb reprocessed the 5' RACE reads with MiXCR, giving one entry per CDR3 protein. The sample holds 80,000 to 100,000 distinct CDR3 sequences, about 14% seen once. Material for sequencing was whole blood. This clonotype originated in an adult who was a healthcare worker with PCR-confirmed SARS-CoV-2 infection or an uninfected control (not recorded which). The V and J genes are TRBV10-1 and TRBJ1-2; no clear D. CDR3 in amino acids: CASSATNYGYTF. In nucleotides, the CDR3 is TGCGCCAGCAGTGCCACTAACTATGGCTACACCTTC.